These T cell receptor beta chains were read from a single sample in a study of vaccination effects on CD4 cells after COVID-19. These receptors' antigens are unknown. The method was immunoSEQ multiplex PCR; TCRdb's version includes in-frame clones alone and lacks a portion of them. The sample consists of approximately 30,000 clones, around 70% of them appearing once. The sample was CD4+ T cells from PBMCs cultured with HCoV-229E spike peptides, taken before COVID-19 vaccination. These receptors all come from a human donor who received a COVID-19 vaccine. The CDR3 runs from the conserved cysteine through the conserved F or W. The D gene is left open where the match is weak. Size is stated for part of the rows, as once, few or many counts, or as a class when the clone is expanded.

clone_size | j_call | cdr3_length | v_call | d_call | cdr3_nt | cdr3_aa
few | TRBJ1-3 | 14 | TRBV6-5 | NA | TGTGCCAGCAGGATGACAGGTTCTGGAAACACCATATATTTT | CASRMTGSGNTIYF
once | TRBJ1-1 | 17 | TRBV29-1 | NA | TGCAGCGTTTTACGGGGTTTGGGGTCAGCAACGAACACTGAAGCTTTCTTT | CSVLRGLGSATNTEAFF
NA | TRBJ2-7 | 16 | TRBV30 | TRBD1 | TGTGCCTGGAGCCCAGTGGACAGGGCTAACTCCTACGAGCAGTACTTC | CAWSPVDRANSYEQYF
NA | TRBJ1-1 | 15 | TRBV28 | NA | TGTGCCAGCAGTTTAAAGCGACCCTCGAACACTGAAGCTTTCTTT | CASSLKRPSNTEAFF
NA | TRBJ1-2 | 13 | TRBV30 | NA | TGTGCCTGGAGCCGCTTGGAAAACTATGGCTACACCTTC | CAWSRLENYGYTF
NA | TRBJ1-2 | 13 | TRBV5-6 | NA | TGTGCCAGCAGCTCCGACGGGTTGTATGGCTACACCTTC | CASSSDGLYGYTF
NA | TRBJ1-1 | 15 | TRBV28 | NA | TGTGCCAGCAGTCCACGGGACGGCCCGAACACTGAAGCTTTCTTT | CASSPRDGPNTEAFF
NA | TRBJ2-2 | 17 | TRBV11-2 | TRBD2 | TGTGCCAGCAGCTTAGGCGGGCTAGCGGGGCCAACCGGGGAGCTGTTTTTT | CASSLGGLAGPTGELFF
NA | TRBJ2-1 | 13 | TRBV25-1 | TRBD1 | TGTGCCAGCAGTGAAGCCTCCGACAGGGTACATTTCTTC | CASSEASDRVHFF
NA | TRBJ1-2 | 15 | TRBV5-4 | NA | TGTGCCAGCAGCTTGACCGACAAAGGGGTGAATGGCTACACCTTC | CASSLTDKGVNGYTF
NA | TRBJ2-2 | 15 | TRBV25-1 | NA | TGTGCCAGCAGTGAATCCCAGACAAACACCGGGGAGCTGTTTTTT | CASSESQTNTGELFF
many | TRBJ1-2 | 13 | TRBV19 | TRBD1 | TGTGCCAGTAGACGGACAGGGGACTATGGCTACACCTTC | CASRRTGDYGYTF
NA | TRBJ2-2 | 15 | TRBV2 | TRBD1 | TGTGCCAGCAGGGCCGGGACAGGGACTACCGGGGAGCTGTTTTTT | CASRAGTGTTGELFF
NA | TRBJ2-6 | 14 | TRBV2 | NA | TGTGCCAGCAGTGAAGGGGTTGGGGCCAACGTCCTGACTTTC | CASSEGVGANVLTF
NA | TRBJ2-7 | 15 | TRBV3-1/TRBV3-2 | NA | TGTGCCAGCAGCCAAGGGCCAGGGAGTTCCTACGAGCAGTACTTC | CASSQGPGSSYEQYF
NA | TRBJ1-3 | 13 | TRBV10-3 | NA | TGTGCCATCAGTGACGGATCTGGAAACACCATATATTTT | CAISDGSGNTIYF
once | TRBJ1-3 | 15 | TRBV6-5 | NA | TGTGCCAGCCTTAAAAGGGAGGGGACTGGAAACACCATATATTTT | CASLKREGTGNTIYF
few | TRBJ2-1 | 15 | TRBV3-1/TRBV3-2 | TRBD2 | TGTGCCAGCAGCCAGATACCGACTAGCGCCAATGAGCAGTTCTTC | CASSQIPTSANEQFF
NA | TRBJ2-7 | 15 | TRBV6-6 | TRBD2 | TGTGCCAGCAGTTACTCGAAGACTAGCTTCTACGAGCAGTACTTC | CASSYSKTSFYEQYF
NA | TRBJ1-3 | 16 | TRBV7-8 | TRBD1 | TGTGCCAGCAGCTTAGGGGGTACAGGGGCTGGAAACACCATATATTTT | CASSLGGTGAGNTIYF
NA | TRBJ1-1 | 13 | TRBV25-1 | NA | TGTGCCAGCAGTGAATATATGGGGACTGAAGCTTTCTTT | CASSEYMGTEAFF
NA | TRBJ1-2 | 12 | TRBV28 | NA | TGTGCCAGCAGTACGCAGGGAAATGGCTACACCTTC | CASSTQGNGYTF
NA | TRBJ2-2 | 17 | TRBV19 | NA | TGTGCCAGTAGCCGATCCCGGGGGACTCTTAACACCGGGGAGCTGTTTTTT | CASSRSRGTLNTGELFF
NA | TRBJ1-6 | 15 | TRBV6-5 | NA | TGTGCCAGCAACTCGGGGGGATTCTTTAATTCACCCCTCCACTTT | CASNSGGFFNSPLHF
once | TRBJ2-5 | 13 | TRBV5-4 | NA | TGTGCCAGCAGCTTGGGACAACAAGAGACCCAGTACTTC | CASSLGQQETQYF
NA | TRBJ2-1 | 15 | TRBV9 | NA | TGTGCCAGCAGCCCCCGGGACTGGCCCTACAATGAGCAGTTCTTC | CASSPRDWPYNEQFF
NA | TRBJ1-6 | 17 | TRBV30 | TRBD1 | TGTGCCTGGAGTGCGACAGGGGGAGCCTCCTATAATTCACCCCTCCACTTT | CAWSATGGASYNSPLHF
once | TRBJ2-3 | 18 | TRBV9 | TRBD2 | TGTGCCAGCAGCGTAGGTCCTAGCGGGGGGCCCCGCACAGATACGCAGTATTTT | CASSVGPSGGPRTDTQYF
NA | TRBJ1-1 | 16 | TRBV7-2 | NA | TGTGCCAGCAGCCCCGGTGGGGGCGGGTGGGTCACTGAAGCTTTCTTT | CASSPGGGGWVTEAFF
NA | TRBJ1-1 | 13 | TRBV18 | NA | TGTGCCAGCTCCTCCTCGGTGAACACTGAAGCTTTCTTT | CASSSSVNTEAFF